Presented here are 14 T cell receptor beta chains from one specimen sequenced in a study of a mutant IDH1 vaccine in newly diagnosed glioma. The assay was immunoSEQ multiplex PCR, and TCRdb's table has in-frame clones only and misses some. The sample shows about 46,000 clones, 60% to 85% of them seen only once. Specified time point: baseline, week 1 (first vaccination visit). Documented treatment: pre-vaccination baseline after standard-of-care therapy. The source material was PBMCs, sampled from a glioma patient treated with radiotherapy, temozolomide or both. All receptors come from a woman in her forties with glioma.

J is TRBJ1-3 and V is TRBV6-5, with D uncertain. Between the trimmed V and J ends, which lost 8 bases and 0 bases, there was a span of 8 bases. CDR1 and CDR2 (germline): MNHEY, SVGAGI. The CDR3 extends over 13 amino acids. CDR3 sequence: CASGRISGNTIYF. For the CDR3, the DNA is TGTGCCAGCGGGAGGATCTCTGGAAACACCATATATTTT.

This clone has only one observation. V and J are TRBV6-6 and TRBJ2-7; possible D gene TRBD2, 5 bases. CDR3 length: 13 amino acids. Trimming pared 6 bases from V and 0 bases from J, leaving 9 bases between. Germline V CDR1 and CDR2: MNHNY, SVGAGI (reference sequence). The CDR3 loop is CASRRASSYEQYF. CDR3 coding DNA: TGTGCCAGCAGGCGGGCAAGCTCCTACGAGCAGTACTTC.

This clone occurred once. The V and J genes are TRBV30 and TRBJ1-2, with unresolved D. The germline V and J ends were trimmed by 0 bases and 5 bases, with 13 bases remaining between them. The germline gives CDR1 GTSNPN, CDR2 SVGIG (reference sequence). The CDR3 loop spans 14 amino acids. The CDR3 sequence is CAWSVRSARYGYTF. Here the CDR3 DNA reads TGTGCCTGGAGTGTACGTTCCGCCAGGTATGGCTACACCTTC.

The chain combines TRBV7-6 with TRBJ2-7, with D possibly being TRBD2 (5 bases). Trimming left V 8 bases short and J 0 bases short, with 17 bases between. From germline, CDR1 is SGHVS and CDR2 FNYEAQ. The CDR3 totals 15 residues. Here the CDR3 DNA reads TGTGCCAGCGCACTCGAGGGAGAAAGCTCCTACGAGCAGTACTTC. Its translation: CASALEGESSYEQYF. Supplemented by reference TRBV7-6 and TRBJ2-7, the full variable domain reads GAGVSQSPRYKVTKRGQDVALRCDPISGHVSLYWYRQALGQGPEFLTYFNYEAQQDKSGLPNDRFSAERPEGSISTLTIQRTEQRDSAMYRCASALEGESSYEQYFGPGTRLTVT.

CDR3 coding DNA: TGTGCCTGGACCAGGGGGGCAGGGCCCTGGGCCAAAAACATTCAGTACTTC. This encodes CAWTRGAGPWAKNIQYF. This sequence joins TRBV30 and TRBJ2-4; the D gene is possibly TRBD1 (7 bases). Trimming stripped 4 bases from V and 1 base from J, with 20 bases between. Germline V gene data show CDR1 as GTSNPN and CDR2 as SVGIG (reference sequence). CDR3 length equals 17 residues.

CDR3 sequence reads: CASSLGLITGLNTEAFF. The CDR3 coding sequence is TGCGCCAGCAGCTTGGGTCTAATTACAGGGTTGAACACTGAAGCTTTCTTT. The chain uses TRBV5-1 and TRBJ1-1; maybe TRBD1 (6 bases). This CDR3 has 17 amino acids. Germline loops: CDR1 SGHRS, CDR2 YFSETQ. V was trimmed by 0 bases and J by 0 bases, leaving 15 bases between them.

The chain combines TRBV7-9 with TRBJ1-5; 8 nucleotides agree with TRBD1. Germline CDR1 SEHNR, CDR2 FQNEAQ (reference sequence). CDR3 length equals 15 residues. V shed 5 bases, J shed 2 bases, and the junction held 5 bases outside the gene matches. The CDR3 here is CASSRQGRGNQPQHF. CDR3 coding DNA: TGTGCCAGCAGCAGACAGGGGAGAGGCAATCAGCCCCAGCATTTT.

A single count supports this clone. The CDR3 protein is CASSHPDRDTEAFF. The CDR3 bases are TGTGCCAGCAGCCACCCCGACAGGGACACTGAAGCTTTCTTT. This chain links TRBV11-2 with TRBJ1-1; 7 bases agree with TRBD1. Germline V gives CDR1 SGHAT, CDR2 FQNNGV. With V trimmed by 5 bases and J by 3 bases, 6 bases remained unmatched. The CDR3 is 14 amino acids.

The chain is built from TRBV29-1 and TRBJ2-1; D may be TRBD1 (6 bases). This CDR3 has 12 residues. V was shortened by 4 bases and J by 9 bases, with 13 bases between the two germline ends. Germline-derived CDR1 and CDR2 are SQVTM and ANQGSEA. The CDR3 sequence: CSVGGPLGEQFF. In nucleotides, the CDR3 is TGCAGCGTTGGGGGGCCACTCGGTGAGCAGTTCTTC.

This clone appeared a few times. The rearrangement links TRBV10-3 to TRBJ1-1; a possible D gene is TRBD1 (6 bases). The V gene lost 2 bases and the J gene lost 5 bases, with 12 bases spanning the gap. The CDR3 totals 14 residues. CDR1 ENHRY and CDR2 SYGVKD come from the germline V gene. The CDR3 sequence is CAISERTAGTEAFF. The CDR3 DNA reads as TGTGCCATCAGTGAGCGGACAGCCGGGACTGAAGCTTTCTTT.

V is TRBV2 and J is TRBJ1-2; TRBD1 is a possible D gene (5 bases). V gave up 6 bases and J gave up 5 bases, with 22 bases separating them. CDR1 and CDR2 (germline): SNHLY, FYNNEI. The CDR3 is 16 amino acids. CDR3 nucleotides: TGTGCCAGCAGATCAATCGACAGCCGGGGGGTATATGGCTACACCTTC. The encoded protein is CASRSIDSRGVYGYTF.

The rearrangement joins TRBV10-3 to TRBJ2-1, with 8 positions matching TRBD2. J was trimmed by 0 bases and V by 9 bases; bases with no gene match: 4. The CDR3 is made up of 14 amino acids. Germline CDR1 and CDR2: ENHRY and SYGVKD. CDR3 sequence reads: CAIRTSFSYNEQFF. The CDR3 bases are TGTGCCATTCGGACTAGCTTCTCCTACAATGAGCAGTTCTTC.

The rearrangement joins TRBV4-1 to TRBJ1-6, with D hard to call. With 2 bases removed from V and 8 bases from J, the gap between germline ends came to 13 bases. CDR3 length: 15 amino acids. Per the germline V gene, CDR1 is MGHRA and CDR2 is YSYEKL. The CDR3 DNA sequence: TGCGCCAGCAGCCAAACCGGGCTCGTTTATTCACCCCTCCACTTT. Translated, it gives CASSQTGLVYSPLHF.

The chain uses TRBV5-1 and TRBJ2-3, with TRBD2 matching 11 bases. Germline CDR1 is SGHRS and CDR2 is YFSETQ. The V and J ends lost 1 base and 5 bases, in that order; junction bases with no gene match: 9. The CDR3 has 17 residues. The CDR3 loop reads CASSLFDASGGKDTQYF. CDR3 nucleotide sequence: TGCGCCAGCAGCTTGTTTGATGCTAGCGGGGGGAAAGATACGCAGTATTTT. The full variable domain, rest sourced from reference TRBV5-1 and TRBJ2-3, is KAGVTQTPRYLIKTRGQQVTLSCSPISGHRSVSWYQQTPGQGLQFLFEYFSETQRNKGNFPGRFSGRQFSNSRSEMNVSTLELGDSALYLCASSLFDASGGKDTQYFGPGTRLTVL.